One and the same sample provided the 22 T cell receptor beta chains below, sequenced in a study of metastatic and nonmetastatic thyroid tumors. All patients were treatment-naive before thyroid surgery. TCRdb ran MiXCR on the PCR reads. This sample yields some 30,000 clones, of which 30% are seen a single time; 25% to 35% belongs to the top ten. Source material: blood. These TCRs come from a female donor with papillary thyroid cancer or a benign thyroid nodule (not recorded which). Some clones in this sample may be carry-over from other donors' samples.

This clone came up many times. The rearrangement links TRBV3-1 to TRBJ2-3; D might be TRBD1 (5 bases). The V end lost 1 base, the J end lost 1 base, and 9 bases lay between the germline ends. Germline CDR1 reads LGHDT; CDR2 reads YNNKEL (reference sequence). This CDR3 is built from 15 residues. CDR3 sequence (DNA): TGTGCCAGCAGCCAAGTTACAGGACGCACAGATACGCAGTATTTT. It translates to CASSQVTGRTDTQYF.

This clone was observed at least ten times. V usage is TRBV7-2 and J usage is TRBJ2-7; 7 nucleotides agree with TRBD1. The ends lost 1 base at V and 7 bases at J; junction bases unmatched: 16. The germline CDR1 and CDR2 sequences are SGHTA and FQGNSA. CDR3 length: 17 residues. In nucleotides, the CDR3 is TGTGCCAGCAGCTTAGGGGGTCCTGGGACAGCTGATTCTGAGCAGTACTTC. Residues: CASSLGGPGTADSEQYF.

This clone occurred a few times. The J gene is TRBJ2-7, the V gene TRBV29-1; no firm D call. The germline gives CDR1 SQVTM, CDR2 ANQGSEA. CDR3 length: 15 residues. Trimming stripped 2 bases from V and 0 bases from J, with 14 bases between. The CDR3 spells CSVERIGQGSYEQYF. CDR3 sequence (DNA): TGCAGCGTTGAAAGAATCGGTCAAGGCTCCTACGAGCAGTACTTC.

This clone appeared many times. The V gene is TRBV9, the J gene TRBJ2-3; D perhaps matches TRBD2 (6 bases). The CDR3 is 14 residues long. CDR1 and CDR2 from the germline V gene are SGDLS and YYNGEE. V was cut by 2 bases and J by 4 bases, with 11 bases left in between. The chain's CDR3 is CASSVRLVSDTQYF. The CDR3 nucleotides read TGTGCCAGCAGCGTGAGACTAGTTTCAGATACGCAGTATTTT.

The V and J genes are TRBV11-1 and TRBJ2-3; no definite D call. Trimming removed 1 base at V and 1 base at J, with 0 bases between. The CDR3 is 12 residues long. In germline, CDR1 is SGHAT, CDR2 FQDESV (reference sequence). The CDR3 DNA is TGTGCCAGCAGCTTAGGCACAGATACGCAGTATTTT. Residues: CASSLGTDTQYF.

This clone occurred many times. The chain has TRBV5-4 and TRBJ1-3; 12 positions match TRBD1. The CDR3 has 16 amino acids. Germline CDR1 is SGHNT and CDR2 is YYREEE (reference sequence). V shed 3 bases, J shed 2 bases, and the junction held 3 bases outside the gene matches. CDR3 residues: CASSWDRGLPGNTIYF. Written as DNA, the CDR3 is TGTGCCAGCAGCTGGGACAGGGGGCTCCCTGGAAACACCATATATTTT.

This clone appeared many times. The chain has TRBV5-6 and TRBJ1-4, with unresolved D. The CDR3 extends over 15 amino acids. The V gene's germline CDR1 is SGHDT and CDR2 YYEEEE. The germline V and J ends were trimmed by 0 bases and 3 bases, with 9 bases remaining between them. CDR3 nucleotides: TGTGCCAGCAGCTTGGGAGGTGGAGCTAATGAAAAACTGTTTTTT. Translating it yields CASSLGGGANEKLFF.

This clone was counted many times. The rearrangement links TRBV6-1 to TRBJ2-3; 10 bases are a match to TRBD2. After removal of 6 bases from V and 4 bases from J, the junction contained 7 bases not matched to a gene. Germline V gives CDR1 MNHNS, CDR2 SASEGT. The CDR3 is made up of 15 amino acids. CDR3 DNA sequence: TGTGCCAGCAGAGCCCTAGCGGGAGTGCCAGATACGCAGTATTTT. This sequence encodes CASRALAGVPDTQYF.

CDR3 in DNA: TGCGCCAGCAGCGTGGGGTTGAACTATGGCTACACCTTC. Residues: CASSVGLNYGYTF. The rearrangement links TRBV5-1 to TRBJ1-2; D not certain. V was shortened by 4 bases and J by 2 bases, with 9 bases between the two germline ends. This CDR3 region has 13 residues. The germline V gene encodes CDR1 SGHRS and CDR2 YFSETQ.

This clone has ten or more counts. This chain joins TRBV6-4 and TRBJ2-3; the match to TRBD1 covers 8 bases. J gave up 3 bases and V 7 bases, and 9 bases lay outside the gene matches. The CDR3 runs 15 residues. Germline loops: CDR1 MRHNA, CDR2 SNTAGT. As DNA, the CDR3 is TGTGCCAGCAAAGACACAGGGGGGTCGACAGATACGCAGTATTTT. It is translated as CASKDTGGSTDTQYF.

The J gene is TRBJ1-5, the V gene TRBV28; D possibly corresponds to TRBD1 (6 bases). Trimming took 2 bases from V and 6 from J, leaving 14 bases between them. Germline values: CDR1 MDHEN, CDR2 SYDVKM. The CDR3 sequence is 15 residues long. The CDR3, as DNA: TGTGCCAGCAGTTTAGTGAATGGGGGCGGTCAGCCCCAGCATTTT. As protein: CASSLVNGGGQPQHF. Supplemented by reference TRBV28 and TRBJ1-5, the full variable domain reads DVKVTQSSRYLVKRTGEKVFLECVQDMDHENMFWYRQDPGLGLRLIYFSYDVKMKEKGDIPEGYSVSREKKERFSLILESASTNQTSMYLCASSLVNGGGQPQHFGDGTRLSIL.

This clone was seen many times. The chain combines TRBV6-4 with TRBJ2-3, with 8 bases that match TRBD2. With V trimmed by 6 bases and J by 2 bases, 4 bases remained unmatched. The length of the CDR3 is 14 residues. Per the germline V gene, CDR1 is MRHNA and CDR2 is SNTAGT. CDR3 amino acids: CASSATSDTDTQYF. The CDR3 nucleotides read TGTGCCAGCAGCGCGACTAGCGACACAGATACGCAGTATTTT.

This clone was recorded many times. DNA for the CDR3: TGTGCCAGTAGTATAGGATTAGGACAGGGGCCCTTGAACACTGAAGCTTTCTTT. It specifies CASSIGLGQGPLNTEAFF. This sequence joins TRBV19 and TRBJ1-1; the match to TRBD1 covers 9 bases. The ends lost 1 base at V and 0 bases at J; junction bases unmatched: 9. Germline V gives CDR1 LNHDA, CDR2 SQIVND (reference sequence). The CDR3 spans 18 residues.

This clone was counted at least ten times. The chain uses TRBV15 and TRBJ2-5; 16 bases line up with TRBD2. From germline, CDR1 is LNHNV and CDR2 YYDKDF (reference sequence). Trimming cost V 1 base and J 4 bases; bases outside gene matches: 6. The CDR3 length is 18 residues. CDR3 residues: CATSRAGTSGRAGETQYF. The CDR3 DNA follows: TGTGCCACCAGCAGAGCTGGGACTAGCGGGAGGGCCGGAGAGACCCAGTACTTC.

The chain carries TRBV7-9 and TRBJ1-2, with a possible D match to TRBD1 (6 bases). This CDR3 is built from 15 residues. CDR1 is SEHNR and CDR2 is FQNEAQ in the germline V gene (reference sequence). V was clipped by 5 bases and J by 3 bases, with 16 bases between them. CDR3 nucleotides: TGTGCCAGCAGCCCCGACAGGTGTCGCTACTATGGCTACACCTTC. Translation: CASSPDRCRYYGYTF.

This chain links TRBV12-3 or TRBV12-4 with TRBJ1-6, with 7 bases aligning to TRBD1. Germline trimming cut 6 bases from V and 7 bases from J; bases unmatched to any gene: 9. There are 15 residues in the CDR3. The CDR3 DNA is TGTGCCAGCAGCCTCTCCCAAGGGGGCAATTCACCCCTCCACTTT. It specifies CASSLSQGGNSPLHF.

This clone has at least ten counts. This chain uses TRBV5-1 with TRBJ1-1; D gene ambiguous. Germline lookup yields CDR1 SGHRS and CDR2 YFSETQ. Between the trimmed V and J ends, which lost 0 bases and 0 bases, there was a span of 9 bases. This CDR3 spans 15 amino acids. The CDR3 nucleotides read TGCGCCAGCAGCTTGGCGCAACAATTGAACACTGAAGCTTTCTTT. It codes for CASSLAQQLNTEAFF.

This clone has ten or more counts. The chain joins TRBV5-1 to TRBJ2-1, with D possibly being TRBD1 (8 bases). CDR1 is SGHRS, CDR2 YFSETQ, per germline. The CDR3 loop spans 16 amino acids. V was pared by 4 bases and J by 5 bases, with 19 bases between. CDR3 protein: CASSNGQGGSHNEQFF. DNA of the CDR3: TGCGCCAGCAGCAACGGACAGGGCGGGAGCCACAATGAGCAGTTCTTC.

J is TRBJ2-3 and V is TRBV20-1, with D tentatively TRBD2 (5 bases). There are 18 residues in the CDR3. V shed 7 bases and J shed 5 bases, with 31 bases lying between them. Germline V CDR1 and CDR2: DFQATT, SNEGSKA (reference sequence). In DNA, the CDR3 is TGCAGTGTACGGGGTACAGTGGGCCGGGTCGGAGGAATAGATACGCAGTATTTT. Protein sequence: CSVRGTVGRVGGIDTQYF.

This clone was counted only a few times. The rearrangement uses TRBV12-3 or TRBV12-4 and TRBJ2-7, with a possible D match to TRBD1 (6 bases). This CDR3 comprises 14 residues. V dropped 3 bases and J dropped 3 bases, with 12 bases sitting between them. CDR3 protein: CASSLQTGYYEQYF. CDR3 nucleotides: TGTGCCAGCAGTTTGCAGACAGGTTACTACGAGCAGTACTTC.

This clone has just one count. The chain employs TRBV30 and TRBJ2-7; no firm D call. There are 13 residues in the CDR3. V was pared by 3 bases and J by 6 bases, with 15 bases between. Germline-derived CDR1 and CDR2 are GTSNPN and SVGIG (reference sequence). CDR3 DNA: TGTGCCTGGAGGGTTCCGGGTCTGGGCGAGCAGTACTTC. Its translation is CAWRVPGLGEQYF.

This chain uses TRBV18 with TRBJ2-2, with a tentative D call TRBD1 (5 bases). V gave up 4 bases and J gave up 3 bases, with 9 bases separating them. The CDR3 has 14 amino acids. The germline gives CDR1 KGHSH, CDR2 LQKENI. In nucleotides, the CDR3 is TGTGCCAGCTCACAGGGGTCGGACACCGGGGAGCTGTTTTTT. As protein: CASSQGSDTGELFF.